One sample yielded the 8 T cell receptor beta chains listed below, sequenced in a study of T cells in Graves' hyperthyroidism and ophthalmopathy. TCR beta CDR3 regions were amplified from RNA. With the HTBI primer set, the TCR CDR3 went through a first round of RT-PCR. One entry per CDR3 protein, called by TCRdb with MiXCR from the multiplex PCR reads. The top ten clones hold about 49% of a sample with 340,000 or so distinct CDR3 sequences, about 20% of them seen once. The sequenced sample consisted of blood. The source is a woman between 50 and 59 years old with Graves' hyperthyroidism.

This clonotype has at least ten counts. The V call is TRBV6-6, the J call TRBJ1-1; D is unresolved. Germline values: CDR1 MNHNY, CDR2 SVGAGI (reference sequence). V lost 0 bases to trimming and J lost 4 bases, with 12 bases between them. The CDR3 length is 15 residues. CDR3 residues: CASSYSGVTGTEAFF. In nucleotides, the CDR3 is TGTGCCAGCAGTTACTCTGGGGTCACGGGCACTGAAGCTTTCTTT.

The chain employs TRBV20-1 and TRBJ1-2; maybe TRBD1 (6 bases). Trimming pared 8 bases from V and 4 bases from J, leaving 20 bases between. This CDR3 is 14 amino acids long. From germline, CDR1 is DFQATT and CDR2 SNEGSKA (reference sequence). CDR3: CSTIQSGVTYGYTF. DNA of the CDR3: TGCAGTACGATTCAGTCAGGGGTTACCTATGGCTACACCTTC.

This clonotype was seen many times. This rearrangement joins TRBV7-3 to TRBJ2-1, with 10 bases fitting TRBD2. The CDR3 is made up of 16 amino acids. Germline values: CDR1 SGHTA, CDR2 FQGTGA. The junction had 11 bases not matched to a gene; V was cut back by 5 bases and J by 7 bases. CDR3 sequence reads: CASSPLSGGATNEQFF. The CDR3 DNA is TGTGCCAGCAGCCCATTAAGCGGGGGGGCTACGAATGAGCAGTTCTTC.

This clonotype was detected ten times or more. The chain carries TRBV3-1 and TRBJ2-3; possible D gene TRBD2, 6 bases. CDR1 is LGHDT, CDR2 YNNKEL, per germline (reference sequence). Trimming shortened V by 5 bases and J by 0 bases, and 12 bases separated the two germline ends. CDR3 length: 15 residues. The CDR3 protein is CASSGSSGSTDTQYF. The CDR3 region has the DNA TGTGCCAGCAGCGGGAGTAGCGGAAGCACAGATACGCAGTATTTT.

The rearrangement links TRBV12-3 or TRBV12-4 to TRBJ2-3; D perhaps matches TRBD1 (6 bases). The CDR3 covers 16 residues. Trimming pared 3 bases from V and 1 base from J, leaving 14 bases between. Here the CDR3 reads CASSFLPQGGTDTQYF. Here the CDR3 DNA reads TGTGCCAGCAGTTTTCTACCACAGGGCGGCACAGATACGCAGTATTTT.

The rearrangement joins TRBV18 to TRBJ1-3; no firm D call. The CDR3 runs 19 residues. Germline V gene sequence: CDR1 KGHSH, CDR2 LQKENI. The V end was cut by 2 bases, the J end by 0 bases, with 20 bases between. This CDR3 is CASSPSAAVGRSSGNTIYF. CDR3 bases: TGTGCCAGCTCACCATCGGCGGCGGTCGGACGGAGCTCTGGAAACACCATATATTTT.

This clonotype was found a few times. V is TRBV9 and J is TRBJ1-1; D may be TRBD1 (5 bases). The germline V gene encodes CDR1 SGDLS and CDR2 YYNGEE. V dropped 1 base and J dropped 4 bases, with 8 bases sitting between them. The CDR3 runs 13 residues. The DNA of the CDR3 is TGTGCCAGCAGCGTACTAGGGGCCACTGAAGCTTTCTTT. Its protein is CASSVLGATEAFF.

This clonotype appeared many times. The V call is TRBV20-1, the J call TRBJ2-5, with TRBD2 matching over 8 bases. After removal of 5 bases from V and 0 bases from J, the junction contained 2 bases not matched to a gene. This CDR3 region has 13 residues. Germline V lookup: CDR1 DFQATT, CDR2 SNEGSKA (reference sequence). For the CDR3, the DNA is TGCAGTGCTCCGGGACTAGACCAAGAGACCCAGTACTTC. Protein sequence: CSAPGLDQETQYF.